The 2 T cell receptor beta chains presented below share a single source sample, sequenced in a study of blood T cells in healthy people across ages. The second PCR ran about 7 to 12 cycles with a sample-barcoded 5' primer and J-beta primers. TCRdb independently ran MiXCR on the 5' RACE reads; one entry per CDR3 protein. The sample contains approximately 1.5 million distinct CDR3 sequences, about 35% of which appear only once. The material sequenced was blood. Receptors originate from a woman between 25 and 40 years old in good health.

In nucleotides, the CDR3 is TGTGCCACCAGCGGGACGGGGACCTGCAATGAGCAGTTCTTC. This gives the protein CATSGTGTCNEQFF. This rearrangement joins TRBV15 to TRBJ2-1; the D call may be TRBD1 or TRBD2 (5 bases each). CDR1 is LNHNV and CDR2 is YYDKDF in the germline V gene (reference sequence). Trimming shortened V by 5 bases and J by 6 bases, and 14 bases separated the two germline ends. This CDR3 has 14 amino acids.

Note on this clonotype: A junction boundary mismatches the germline segment, possibly from a read error. The rearrangement uses TRBV4-1 and TRBJ2-1; 7 nucleotides align to TRBD2. Germline V gene lookup returns CDR1 MGHRA and CDR2 YSYEKL. CDR3 length equals 15 residues. CDR3 amino acids: CDSSQDSGVYNEQFF. The CDR3 DNA is TGCGACAGCAGCCAAGACAGCGGGGTATACAATGAGCAGTTCTTC.